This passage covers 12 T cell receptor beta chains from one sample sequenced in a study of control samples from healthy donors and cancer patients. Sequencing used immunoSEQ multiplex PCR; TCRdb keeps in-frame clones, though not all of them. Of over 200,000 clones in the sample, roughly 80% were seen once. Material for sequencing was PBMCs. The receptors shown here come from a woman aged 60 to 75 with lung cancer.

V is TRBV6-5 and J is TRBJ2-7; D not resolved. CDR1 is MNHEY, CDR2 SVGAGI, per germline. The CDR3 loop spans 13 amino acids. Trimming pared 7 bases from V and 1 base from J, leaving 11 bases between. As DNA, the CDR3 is TGTGCCAGCACACGGCATATGTCCTACGAGCAGTACTTC. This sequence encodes CASTRHMSYEQYF.

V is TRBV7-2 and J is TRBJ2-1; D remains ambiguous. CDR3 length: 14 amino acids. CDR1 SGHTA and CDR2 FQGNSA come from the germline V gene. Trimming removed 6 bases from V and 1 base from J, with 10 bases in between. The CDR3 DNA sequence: TGTGCCAGCAGGATGGGTGGATCCTACAATGAGCAGTTCTTC. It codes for CASRMGGSYNEQFF.

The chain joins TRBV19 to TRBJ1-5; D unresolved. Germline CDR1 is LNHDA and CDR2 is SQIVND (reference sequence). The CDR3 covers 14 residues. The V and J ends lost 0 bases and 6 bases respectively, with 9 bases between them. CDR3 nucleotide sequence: TGTGCCAGTAGTATAGAAAGGGAAGGTCAGCCCCAGCATTTT. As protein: CASSIEREGQPQHF.

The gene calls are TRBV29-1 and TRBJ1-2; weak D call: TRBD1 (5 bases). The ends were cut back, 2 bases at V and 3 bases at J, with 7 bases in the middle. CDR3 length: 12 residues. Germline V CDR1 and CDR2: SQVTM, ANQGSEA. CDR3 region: CSVEQGDYGYTF. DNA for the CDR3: TGCAGCGTTGAACAGGGAGACTATGGCTACACCTTC.

The CDR3 region has the DNA TGTGCCAGCAGCTTTCGGCTTGGACTAGCGGAACGATACGAGCAGTACTTC. Its translation: CASSFRLGLAERYEQYF. This rearrangement joins TRBV7-4 to TRBJ2-7, with 10 positions matching TRBD2. The J segment lost 4 bases and the V segment lost 3 bases, leaving 12 bases of the junction unmatched. CDR3 size: 17 residues. Germline V gene data show CDR1 as SGHVT and CDR2 as SQSDAQ.

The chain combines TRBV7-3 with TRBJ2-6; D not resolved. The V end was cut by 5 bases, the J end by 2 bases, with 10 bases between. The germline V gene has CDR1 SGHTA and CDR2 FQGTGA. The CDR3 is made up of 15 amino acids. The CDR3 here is CASSPGSPGANVLTF. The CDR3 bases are TGTGCCAGCAGCCCCGGATCCCCTGGGGCCAACGTCCTGACTTTC.

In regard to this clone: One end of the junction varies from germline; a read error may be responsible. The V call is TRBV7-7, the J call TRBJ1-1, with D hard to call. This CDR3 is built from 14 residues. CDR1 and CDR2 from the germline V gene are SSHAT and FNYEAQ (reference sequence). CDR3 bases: TGTGCTAGCAGCCCCGGCTCGGGGTCAGTGGTAGCTTTCTTT. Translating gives CASSPGSGSVVAFF.

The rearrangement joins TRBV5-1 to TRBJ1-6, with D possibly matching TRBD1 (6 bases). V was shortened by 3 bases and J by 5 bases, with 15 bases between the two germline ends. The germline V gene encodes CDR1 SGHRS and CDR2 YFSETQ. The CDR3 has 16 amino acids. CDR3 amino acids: CASSYWTGTNNSPLHF. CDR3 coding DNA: TGCGCCAGCAGCTACTGGACCGGGACAAATAATTCACCCCTCCACTTT.

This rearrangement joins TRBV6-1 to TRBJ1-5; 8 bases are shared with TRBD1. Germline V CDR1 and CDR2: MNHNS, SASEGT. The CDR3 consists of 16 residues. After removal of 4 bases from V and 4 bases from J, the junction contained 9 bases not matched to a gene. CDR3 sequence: CASSGSRDRWNQPQHF. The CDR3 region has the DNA TGTGCCAGCAGTGGGTCCCGGGACAGGTGGAATCAGCCCCAGCATTTT.

The CDR3 is CASSSVGAGMTEAFF. The CDR3 DNA follows: TGTGCCAGCAGTTCCGTAGGGGCAGGGATGACTGAAGCTTTCTTT. The chain recombines TRBV6-5 with TRBJ1-1, with a tentative D call TRBD1 (5 bases). Trimming left V 4 bases short and J 5 bases short, with 17 bases between. This CDR3 contains 15 residues. The germline V gene encodes CDR1 MNHEY and CDR2 SVGAGI.

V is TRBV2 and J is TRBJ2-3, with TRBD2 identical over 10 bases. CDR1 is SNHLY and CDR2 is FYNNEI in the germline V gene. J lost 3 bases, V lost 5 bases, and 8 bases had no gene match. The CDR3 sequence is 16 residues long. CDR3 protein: CASSPQGLAVTDTQYF. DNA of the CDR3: TGTGCCAGCAGTCCCCAAGGACTAGCGGTTACAGATACGCAGTATTTT.

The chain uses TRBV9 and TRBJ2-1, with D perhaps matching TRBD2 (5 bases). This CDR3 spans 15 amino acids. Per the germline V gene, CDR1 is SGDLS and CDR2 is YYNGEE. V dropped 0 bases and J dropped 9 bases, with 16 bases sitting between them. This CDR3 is CASSVVPGVRVEQFF. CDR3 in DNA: TGTGCCAGCAGCGTAGTTCCGGGCGTGAGGGTTGAGCAGTTCTTC.